Listed here are 22 T cell receptor beta chains from one sample, sequenced in a study of OX40 agonist ivuxolimab in advanced cancers. Some clones are missing from TCRdb's copy, which holds only in-frame ones; the method was immunoSEQ multiplex PCR. The repertoire consists of about 95,000 clones, with about 88% occurring once and the leading ten covering about 0.3%. The source was CD4+ or CD8+ T cells sorted from blood, collected in a trial of the OX40 agonist ivuxolimab. The origin of the receptors is an adult with an advanced solid tumor such as melanoma, head and neck, liver or kidney cancer.

This clone has more than one count but fewer than ten. The chain carries TRBV28 and TRBJ2-7, with D tentatively TRBD2 (6 bases). The V gene lost 3 bases and the J gene lost 4 bases, with 16 bases spanning the gap. Per germline, CDR1 MDHEN and CDR2 SYDVKM. The CDR3 consists of 15 residues. The CDR3 loop reads CASSLLGRDAYEQYF. The CDR3 DNA reads TGTGCCAGCAGTTTGTTAGGGCGGGATGCTTACGAGCAGTACTTC.

J is TRBJ2-5 and V is TRBV2; the D is unclear. The ends were cut back, 3 bases at V and 3 bases at J, with 8 bases in the middle. CDR1 and CDR2 (germline): SNHLY, FYNNEI. The CDR3 is 13 residues long. CDR3 sequence: CASSDGPEETQYF. The CDR3 DNA reads TGTGCCAGCAGTGACGGGCCTGAAGAGACCCAGTACTTC.

This clone was seen once. The V gene is TRBV4-3, the J gene TRBJ2-2, with D maybe TRBD2 (5 bases). Germline V gene data show CDR1 as LGHNA and CDR2 as YSLEER. CDR3 length equals 16 residues. With 0 bases removed from V and 0 bases from J, the gap between germline ends came to 8 bases. CDR3 nucleotides: TGCGCCAGCAGCCAAGAAGGTAGCGCGAACACCGGGGAGCTGTTTTTT. Encoded protein: CASSQEGSANTGELFF.

This chain uses TRBV9 with TRBJ1-2; 8 nucleotides align to TRBD1. This CDR3 has 14 amino acids. CDR1 and CDR2 from the germline V gene are SGDLS and YYNGEE. The J segment lost 4 bases and the V segment lost 0 bases, leaving 2 bases of the junction unmatched. The CDR3 here is CASSVGQGAYGYTF. CDR3 bases: TGTGCCAGCAGCGTAGGGCAGGGGGCCTATGGCTACACCTTC.

This clone was seen more than once but under ten times. The chain is built from TRBV19 and TRBJ1-2; perhaps TRBD1 as D (5 bases). Trimming shortened V by 7 bases and J by 1 base, and 16 bases separated the two germline ends. Germline CDR1 and CDR2: LNHDA and SQIVND (reference sequence). The length of the CDR3 is 15 residues. The CDR3 spells CASKFRQQGNYGYTF. CDR3 sequence (DNA): TGTGCCAGTAAGTTCCGCCAGCAGGGTAACTATGGCTACACCTTC.

This clone was recorded a few times. V usage is TRBV29-1 and J usage is TRBJ2-5, with D perhaps matching TRBD1 or TRBD2 (6 bases each). The V and J ends lost 4 bases and 10 bases respectively, with 16 bases between them. CDR1 SQVTM and CDR2 ANQGSEA come from the germline V gene. The CDR3 is made up of 12 amino acids. This chain's CDR3 is CSVGNLGGNQYF. The CDR3, as DNA: TGCAGCGTTGGAAACTTAGGGGGGAACCAGTACTTC.

This clone was counted a single time. V and J are TRBV28 and TRBJ1-1; D might be TRBD1 (5 bases). From germline, CDR1 is MDHEN and CDR2 SYDVKM. The CDR3 runs 15 residues. V lost 3 bases, J lost 6 bases, and 17 bases lay in between. The CDR3 DNA sequence: TGTGCCAGCAGTTTTCCCGACAGCCCGGGAGCTGAAGCTTTCTTT. It specifies CASSFPDSPGAEAFF.

This rearrangement joins TRBV4-2 to TRBJ2-1, with 10 bases aligning to TRBD2. The CDR3 spans 15 residues. The germline V gene has CDR1 LGHNA and CDR2 YNFKEQ. V shed 9 bases and J 0 bases; nucleotides not matched to a gene: 5. CDR3 coding DNA: TGTGCCAGTCGGACTAGCGGAAGCTCCTACAATGAGCAGTTCTTC. It codes for CASRTSGSSYNEQFF.

The chain has TRBV6-1 and TRBJ2-7; D is unclear. This CDR3 contains 12 residues. The germline V gene has CDR1 MNHNS and CDR2 SASEGT. The V and J ends lost 6 bases and 4 bases respectively, with 10 bases between them. The DNA for the CDR3 is TGTGCCAGCAGGATTCTCTGGTACGAGCAGTACTTC. It specifies CASRILWYEQYF.

The rearrangement uses TRBV11-3 and TRBJ2-3; D not certain. The germline CDR1 and CDR2 sequences are SGHNT and YENEEA. Deletions cut 5 bases from V and 8 bases from J, with 11 bases between. This CDR3 comprises 12 residues. The CDR3 reads CASSPLKGTQYF. CDR3 bases: TGTGCCAGCAGCCCGCTTAAGGGTACGCAGTATTTT.

The chain employs TRBV6-4 and TRBJ1-5, with D maybe TRBD1 (5 bases). This CDR3 has 13 residues. The V gene lost 4 bases and the J gene lost 6 bases, with 10 bases spanning the gap. Germline CDR1 reads MRHNA; CDR2 reads SNTAGT. In DNA, the CDR3 is TGTGCCAGCAGTGCACAGGCCGGTCAGCCCCAGCATTTT. Protein: CASSAQAGQPQHF.

The genes are TRBV19 and TRBJ2-7; the D gene is possibly TRBD2 (6 bases). Trimming stripped 5 bases from V and 2 bases from J, with 13 bases between. The CDR3 has 14 amino acids. The germline gives CDR1 LNHDA, CDR2 SQIVND (reference sequence). Here the CDR3 DNA reads TGTGCCAGTAGTGAGGGGACGGGAGCCTACGAGCAGTACTTC. Protein product: CASSEGTGAYEQYF.

The chain has TRBV27 and TRBJ2-1, with D unresolved. The CDR3 loop spans 15 amino acids. V was cut by 8 bases and J by 2 bases, with 16 bases left in between. Germline V gene data show CDR1 as MNHEY and CDR2 as SMNVEV (reference sequence). The CDR3 protein is CASQTWGATYNEQFF. The DNA of the CDR3 is TGTGCCAGCCAAACGTGGGGTGCTACCTACAATGAGCAGTTCTTC.

V and J are TRBV11-2 and TRBJ2-7; TRBD2 matches 8 bases. CDR1 and CDR2 (germline): SGHAT, FQNNGV. The trim removed 0 bases at V and 6 bases at J, leaving 13 bases unmatched. The CDR3 spans 17 residues. The CDR3 DNA reads TGTGCCAGCAGCTTAGATACAGCGGGAGCGGTTCCACGCGAGCAGTACTTC. This sequence encodes CASSLDTAGAVPREQYF.

This rearrangement joins TRBV7-2 to TRBJ1-1; TRBD1 matches at 7 bases. Germline CDR1 is SGHTA and CDR2 is FQGNSA. The CDR3 length is 15 residues. With V trimmed by 5 bases and J by 1 base, 7 bases remained unmatched. For the CDR3, the DNA is TGTGCCAGCAGCACCCAGGGGGGTTCGAACACTGAAGCTTTCTTT. This translates into CASSTQGGSNTEAFF.

The chain combines TRBV19 with TRBJ1-2; no firm D call. There are 13 residues in the CDR3. Deletions cut 7 bases from V and 6 bases from J, with 15 bases between. Germline V gene lookup returns CDR1 LNHDA and CDR2 SQIVND (reference sequence). The CDR3 is CASTTIRADGYTF. The CDR3 coding sequence is TGTGCCAGTACCACGATTCGGGCCGATGGCTACACCTTC.

As to this clone: The junction departs from the called germline gene at one end, perhaps through a read error. The rearrangement joins TRBV7-7 to TRBJ2-5, with a possible D match to TRBD2 (6 bases). In germline, CDR1 is SSHAT, CDR2 FNYEAQ (reference sequence). The CDR3 spans 13 residues. The CDR3 is CASSLGLGETQYF. CDR3 DNA: TGTGCTAGCAGCTTGGGACTTGGAGAGACCCAGTACTTC.

The chain employs TRBV4-3 and TRBJ2-2; TRBD1 matches at 10 bases. J lost 5 bases, V lost 6 bases, and 6 bases had no gene match. The CDR3 covers 15 residues. CDR1 is LGHNA and CDR2 is YSLEER in the germline V gene. CDR3 protein: CASRLDRGHTGELFF. The CDR3 DNA reads as TGCGCCAGCAGACTTGACAGGGGGCATACCGGGGAGCTGTTTTTT.

The CDR3 DNA follows: TGCGCCAGCAGCCAAGTTCACGGGGGGGCCTCAGGAGATACGCAGTATTTT. This encodes CASSQVHGGASGDTQYF. The chain employs TRBV4-3 and TRBJ2-3; 8 positions agree with TRBD2. The CDR3 is 17 amino acids. The V gene end was trimmed by 1 base and the J gene end by 5 bases; junction bases not matched to a gene: 11. Germline CDR1 LGHNA, CDR2 YSLEER.

This chain joins TRBV28 and TRBJ1-1; the D gene is possibly TRBD1 (5 bases). This CDR3 has 11 residues. Trimming removed 3 bases at V and 6 bases at J, with 5 bases between. The germline V gene has CDR1 MDHEN and CDR2 SYDVKM. In DNA form, the CDR3 reads TGTGCCAGCAGTTTGGGACCTGAAGCTTTCTTT. This sequence encodes CASSLGPEAFF.

The chain recombines TRBV5-1 with TRBJ1-4; no clear D gene. Germline loops: CDR1 SGHRS, CDR2 YFSETQ. This CDR3 spans 12 amino acids. V was clipped by 0 bases and J by 4 bases, with 1 base between them. This CDR3 is CASSLDNEKLFF. The CDR3 bases are TGCGCCAGCAGCTTGGATAATGAAAAACTGTTTTTT.

V is TRBV28 and J is TRBJ1-3, with 8 bases identical to TRBD1. Germline values: CDR1 MDHEN, CDR2 SYDVKM. The CDR3 is 16 residues long. V gave up 7 bases and J gave up 0 bases; unmatched junction bases: 8. CDR3 loop: CASTPGQVTSGNTIYF. The CDR3 region has the DNA TGTGCCAGCACCCCGGGACAGGTTACCTCTGGAAACACCATATATTTT.